This record concerns one T cell receptor beta chain sequence. What it binds is not known. This entry belongs to a study of post-analysis software for immune sequencing data. Study conclusions and caveats: Patients showed TRBV5-6, TRBV5-1 and TRBV20-1 among roughly 5 TRBV segments more frequent than in controls.

Prepared TCR beta cDNA libraries contained unique molecular identifiers. Each CDR3 protein gets one entry after TCRdb re-called the PCR reads with MiXCR. The data contain 350,000 to 500,000 distinct CDR3 sequences, over 30% of them seen just once; the ten biggest clones take up roughly 8.2%. Trimming took 5 bases from V and 4 from J, leaving 14 bases between them. CDR1 and CDR2 from the germline V gene are SGHVS and FQNEAQ. This CDR3 has 14 residues. Specimen: blood. The rearrangement links TRBV7-8 to TRBJ1-2; D is unresolved. The TCR sequence derives from a girl aged 2 to 9 with multiple sclerosis. The CDR3 region is CASSDLDGLYGYTF. The CDR3 nucleotides read TGTGCCAGCAGCGACTTGGACGGTCTCTATGGCTACACCTTC.